A single sample gave rise to the 22 T cell receptor beta chains below, sequenced in a study of identical twins. TCRdb itself ran the 5' RACE reads through MiXCR, one entry per CDR3 protein. There are about 250,000 distinct CDR3 sequences in the sample; more than 13% occur only once, and 8.8% lies in the top ten. The sample consisted of memory (CD45RO+) T cells sorted from blood. The source of these receptors is a woman in her late teens or twenties in good health.

This clonotype occurred a few times. The junction and the germline gene differ at one end; a read error may be behind it. This rearrangement joins TRBV7-2 to TRBJ2-1; weak D call: TRBD2 (6 bases). Germline V CDR1 and CDR2: SGHTA, FQGNSA. This CDR3 is built from 13 residues. This CDR3 is CASSLVGSDGGIF. In nucleotides, the CDR3 is TGTGCCAGCAGCTTAGTCGGGAGCGACGGAGGAATCTTC.

This clonotype was counted a few times. The J gene is TRBJ1-4, the V gene TRBV28, with 7 bases that match TRBD1. Germline V gene lookup returns CDR1 MDHEN and CDR2 SYDVKM. V was clipped by 5 bases and J by 5 bases; unmatched bases: 8. The CDR3 has 15 amino acids. DNA of the CDR3: TGTGCCAGCAGTCCAGGGGGGACAGAGAATGAAAAACTGTTTTTT. Translating it yields CASSPGGTENEKLFF.

The sample holds a few counts of this clonotype. V and J are TRBV20-1 and TRBJ2-2; 10 bases are a match to TRBD1. Germline-derived CDR1 and CDR2 are DFQATT and SNEGSKA (reference sequence). Trimming at V came to 5 bases and at J to 7 bases, leaving 10 bases not matched to a gene. There are 15 residues in the CDR3. CDR3: CSARSRQGASGELFF. The CDR3 region has the DNA TGCAGTGCTCGATCACGACAGGGGGCGAGCGGGGAGCTGTTTTTT.

This clonotype has a handful of counts. This chain connects TRBV6-5 to TRBJ2-2; 8 nucleotides line up with TRBD1. V dropped 5 bases and J dropped 5; count of bases not matched to a gene: 13. The length of the CDR3 is 17 residues. Germline values: CDR1 MNHEY, CDR2 SVGAGI. The CDR3 DNA reads as TGTGCCAGCAGTCACGCCCGCGGACAGGGTCGAACCGGGGAGCTGTTTTTT. Protein sequence: CASSHARGQGRTGELFF.

The chain uses TRBV6-6 and TRBJ2-3; unclear D gene. Looked up from germline, CDR1 is MNHNY and CDR2 is SVGAGI (reference sequence). V shed 0 bases and J shed 5 bases, with 3 bases lying between them. The CDR3 covers 12 residues. CDR3 in DNA: TGTGCCAGCAGTTACTCCGAAGATACGCAGTATTTT. Translating gives CASSYSEDTQYF.

This rearrangement joins TRBV20-1 to TRBJ2-7, with D possibly matching TRBD1 (5 bases). CDR3 length: 15 amino acids. V shed 3 bases and J shed 2 bases, with 17 bases lying between them. Per germline, CDR1 DFQATT and CDR2 SNEGSKA (reference sequence). CDR3 protein: CSARGPTPSPYEQYF. The CDR3 region has the DNA TGCAGTGCTAGGGGGCCGACCCCCTCTCCCTACGAGCAGTACTTC.

In its sample, this clonotype was seen many times. The chain carries TRBV5-6 and TRBJ2-7; 8 bases are a match to TRBD1. The V and J ends lost 1 base and 1 base, in that order; junction bases with no gene match: 1. The CDR3 has 14 amino acids. The V gene's germline CDR1 is SGHDT and CDR2 YYEEEE. The CDR3 loop reads CASSLQGASYEQYF. The DNA for the CDR3 is TGTGCCAGCAGCTTGCAGGGGGCTTCCTACGAGCAGTACTTC.

The chain links TRBV6-2 or TRBV6-3 to TRBJ2-1, with D perhaps matching TRBD1 (6 bases). The germline V gene encodes CDR1 MNHEY and CDR2 SVGEGT. CDR3 length: 15 amino acids. The ends were cut back, 4 bases at V and 6 bases at J, with 16 bases in the middle. The CDR3 region is CASSLPSGTFNEQFF. CDR3 in DNA: TGTGCCAGCAGTTTGCCTTCCGGGACATTCAATGAGCAGTTCTTC.

This clonotype was recorded a few times. The gene calls are TRBV12-3 or TRBV12-4 and TRBJ1-2, with D unclear. The CDR3 has 14 residues. V shed 3 bases and J shed 1 base, with 9 bases lying between them. CDR3 protein: CASSLSWVNYGYTF. For the CDR3, the DNA is TGTGCCAGCAGTTTGAGCTGGGTTAACTATGGCTACACCTTC.

There are a few counts of this clonotype. CDR3 bases: TGTGCCACCAAACCCGGGGGCACAGATACGCAGTATTTT. It yields the protein CATKPGGTDTQYF. This sequence joins TRBV3-1 and TRBJ2-3; D is possibly TRBD2 (5 bases). Trimming cost V 10 bases and J 1 base, with 12 bases left between them. This CDR3 spans 13 amino acids. In germline, CDR1 is LGHDT, CDR2 YNNKEL (reference sequence).

The table lists this clonotype with a few counts. J is TRBJ2-1 and V is TRBV19; possibly TRBD1 or TRBD2 for D (6 bases each). Between the trimmed V and J ends, which lost 7 bases and 10 bases, there was a span of 17 bases. The CDR3 is 13 amino acids. Looked up from germline, CDR1 is LNHDA and CDR2 is SQIVND (reference sequence). The CDR3 bases are TGTGCCAGTACCGAGAGGGGGGCTCGGGAGCAGTTCTTC. Translation: CASTERGAREQFF.

The chain has TRBV2 and TRBJ2-1; D is perhaps TRBD2 (5 bases). Germline V lookup: CDR1 SNHLY, CDR2 FYNNEI. This CDR3 is 13 amino acids long. Here the CDR3 DNA reads TGTGCTTCTAGCCTTCAGCGGTGGAATGAGCAGTTCTTC. Translated: CASSLQRWNEQFF.

This clonotype came up many times. The gene calls are TRBV14 and TRBJ2-6; 9 bases are a match to TRBD1. J was trimmed by 0 bases and V by 10 bases; bases with no gene match: 13. Germline V gene sequence: CDR1 SGHDN, CDR2 FVKESK. The CDR3 has 18 residues. As DNA, the CDR3 is TGTGCCATCCGAAGTCTACGGGACAGGGTCTCTGGGGCCAACGTCCTGACTTTC. Translated, it gives CAIRSLRDRVSGANVLTF.

V and J are TRBV27 and TRBJ2-3; D gene uncertain. CDR3 size: 13 residues. Germline CDR1 is MNHEY and CDR2 is SMNVEV (reference sequence). The V end lost 8 bases, the J end lost 4 bases, and 13 bases lay between the germline ends. CDR3 sequence reads: CASAPSRADTQYF. The CDR3 nucleotides read TGTGCCAGCGCTCCTAGTCGCGCAGATACGCAGTATTTT.

This clonotype was counted at least ten times. The genes are TRBV7-9 and TRBJ2-4; 7 bases align to TRBD1. V shed 5 bases, J shed 6 bases, and the junction held 7 bases outside the gene matches. The CDR3 is 14 residues long. The V gene's germline CDR1 is SEHNR and CDR2 FQNEAQ (reference sequence). The CDR3 DNA sequence: TGTGCCAGCAGCCCAACCCGGGACAGAAACATTCAGTACTTC. This encodes CASSPTRDRNIQYF.

This clonotype has a handful of counts. The V call is TRBV7-9, the J call TRBJ1-6; D perhaps matches TRBD1 (6 bases). The germline V gene encodes CDR1 SEHNR and CDR2 FQNEAQ (reference sequence). The V gene lost 5 bases and the J gene lost 5 bases, with 13 bases spanning the gap. This CDR3 is 15 amino acids long. The CDR3 coding sequence is TGTGCCAGCAGCCTCCAGGGGACTAATAATTCACCCCTCCACTTT. Translating it yields CASSLQGTNNSPLHF.

There are a few counts of this clonotype. This chain joins TRBV12-3 or TRBV12-4 and TRBJ2-3; no firm D call. The length of the CDR3 is 13 residues. V was shortened by 1 base and J by 2 bases, with 4 bases between the two germline ends. The CDR3 sequence is CASSLDTTDTQYF. DNA for the CDR3: TGTGCCAGCAGTTTAGATACCACAGATACGCAGTATTTT.

This clonotype was detected ten times or more. This chain uses TRBV7-2 with TRBJ1-5; D not resolved. The CDR3 has 15 residues. Germline values: CDR1 SGHTA, CDR2 FQGNSA. The V end was cut by 1 base, the J end by 6 bases, with 13 bases between. The CDR3 loop reads CASSLGIRESQPQHF. In DNA, the CDR3 is TGTGCCAGCAGCTTAGGGATCCGGGAGAGTCAGCCCCAGCATTTT.

V is TRBV5-4 and J is TRBJ2-1; 9 positions match TRBD1. This CDR3 has 16 residues. The germline V gene has CDR1 SGHNT and CDR2 YYREEE (reference sequence). The V and J ends lost 0 bases and 4 bases, in that order; junction bases with no gene match: 5. CDR3 sequence (DNA): TGTGCCAGCAGCTTGGGCTCCGGGACAGGGTACAATGAGCAGTTCTTC. Translated: CASSLGSGTGYNEQFF.

The chain employs TRBV6-1 and TRBJ2-7; D may match TRBD1 or TRBD2 (5 bases each). V lost 5 bases and J 6 bases, leaving 20 bases between the germline ends. The CDR3 covers 15 residues. From germline, CDR1 is MNHNS and CDR2 SASEGT. The chain's CDR3 is CASSRFRDEGSEQYF. CDR3 in DNA: TGTGCCAGCAGTCGGTTCCGGGACGAAGGAAGCGAGCAGTACTTC.

V and J are TRBV6-1 and TRBJ2-5; D is possibly TRBD1 (5 bases). CDR3 size: 14 residues. Trimming took off 6 bases at V and 1 base at J, with 12 bases between the two ends. CDR1 is MNHNS, CDR2 SASEGT, per germline. CDR3 region: CASSHPRAQETQYF. The CDR3 nucleotides read TGTGCCAGCAGCCACCCCAGGGCCCAAGAGACCCAGTACTTC.

The gene calls are TRBV27 and TRBJ2-1; D unresolved. Trimming took 2 bases from V and 3 from J, leaving 11 bases between them. In germline, CDR1 is MNHEY, CDR2 SMNVEV (reference sequence). The CDR3 is 15 amino acids. The CDR3 loop is CASSLIGGVYNEQFF. The CDR3, as DNA: TGTGCCAGCAGTTTAATCGGTGGGGTCTACAATGAGCAGTTCTTC.